This T cell receptor (beta chain) was sequenced during a study of blood T cells in healthy people across ages. For the study at large: Template switching caught about one barcoded beta molecule for each two T cells.

Primed by a sample-barcoded 5' primer and a J-beta primer mix, a second PCR proceeded for roughly 7 to 12 cycles. Via MiXCR, TCRdb re-called the 5' RACE reads, giving one row per CDR3 protein. Here the sample spans 1 million or so distinct CDR3 sequences, roughly 24% being singletons. Samples had at least 7 million PBMCs isolated from them. In this sample, this clonotype turned up a few times. These sequences were also reported in another study, on T cells of mothers and their children. In that study: The study sampled a few healthy Caucasian mothers and their six children.

This TCR came from a girl aged 2 to 10 in good health. The sample taken for sequencing was blood.

This CDR3 is CASCAGTGVRETQYF. Written as DNA, the CDR3 is TGTGCCAGCTGTGCCGGGACAGGGGTTAGGGAGACCCAGTACTTC. This chain joins TRBV28 and TRBJ2-5; 10 nucleotides align to TRBD1. J gave up 5 bases and V 8 bases, and 11 bases lay outside the gene matches. Germline loops: CDR1 MDHEN, CDR2 SYDVKM. The CDR3 spans 15 residues.